This T cell receptor (beta chain) was captured in a study of cytomegalovirus exposure and HLA in healthy donors. Trimming removed 1 base from V and 0 bases from J; junction bases left unmatched: 9. The CDR3 consists of 18 residues. The germline gives CDR1 SGHDT, CDR2 YYEEEE. Remarks on this clone: The antigen is unknown.

Broader study findings: After further analysis at a later stage, roughly 15,000 TCR beta sequences were associated with HLA alleles at 0.05 false discovery rate. It was about 150 TCR beta chains that were listed as cytomegalovirus-associated.

13 Jbeta primers and 60 Vbeta primers were used for the PCR. The method was immunoSEQ multiplex PCR; TCRdb's version includes in-frame clones alone and lacks a portion of them. Of fewer than 120,000 clones listed, approximately 82% are singletons. This TCR derives from a man aged 25-40 years in good health and CMV-seropositive. Source material: PBMCs. The V and J genes are TRBV5-6 and TRBJ1-1, with 10 positions matching TRBD1. The CDR3 nucleotides read TGTGCCAGCAGCTTGTGGGACAGGGGCCCTTACTTGAACACTGAAGCTTTCTTT. It is translated as CASSLWDRGPYLNTEAFF.